Listed below are T cell receptor beta chains from one sample, sequenced in a study of tumor and adjacent non-tumor tissue in lung cancer. TCRdb recomputed calls from the multiplex PCR reads with MiXCR, one row per CDR3 protein. This table has 60,000 to 90,000 distinct CDR3 sequences, around four fifths appearing once. Sequencing was performed on lung tumor tissue. These receptor sequences come from a woman between 45 and 65 years old with non-small cell lung cancer. CDR3s include the opening cysteine and the closing phenylalanine or tryptophan. Each record gives: J gene, V gene, D gene, clone size, CDR3 DNA, CDR3 protein. D genes are given only for firm matches. Size is stated for part of the rows, as once, few or many counts, or as a class when the clone is expanded.

j_gene: TRBJ1-5; v_gene: TRBV29-1; d_gene: NA; abundance: NA; CDR3nt: TGCAGCGTGACTGATAGGGGAATCAATCAGCCCCAGCATTTT; CDR3aa: CSVTDRGINQPQHF
j_gene: TRBJ2-1; v_gene: TRBV6-5; d_gene: NA; abundance: NA; CDR3nt: TGTGTCAGCAGTGGTCGGTGCTCTTACAATGAGCAGTTCTTC; CDR3aa: CVSSGRCSYNEQFF
j_gene: TRBJ2-7; v_gene: TRBV28; d_gene: NA; abundance: NA; CDR3nt: TGTGGCAGCAGTTACGGAGAGTTAGCCTACGAGCAGTACTTC; CDR3aa: CGSSYGELAYEQYF
j_gene: TRBJ2-6; v_gene: TRBV10-2; d_gene: NA; abundance: NA; CDR3nt: TGCGCCGGCAGTGACATTGCTGCGGGGGCCAACGTCCCGACTTTC; CDR3aa: CAGSDIAAGANVPTF
j_gene: TRBJ2-3; v_gene: TRBV6-1; d_gene: NA; abundance: NA; CDR3nt: TGTGCCAGGGCGGGGCGCGCAGATACGCAGTATTTT; CDR3aa: CARAGRADTQYF
j_gene: TRBJ1-5; v_gene: TRBV29-1; d_gene: NA; abundance: NA; CDR3nt: TGCAGTGTGGTCAGTGGGAGAGGAGGGACGCAGCATTTT; CDR3aa: CSVVSGRGGTQHF
j_gene: TRBJ2-2; v_gene: TRBV12-3/TRBV12-4; d_gene: TRBD2; abundance: medium-sized; CDR3nt: TGTGCCAGCGAAGCGGGGTACACCGGGGAGCTGTTTTTT; CDR3aa: CASEAGYTGELFF
j_gene: TRBJ1-5; v_gene: TRBV6-5; d_gene: NA; abundance: NA; CDR3nt: TGTGTCAGCAGTTACTCGACGGCGGGGGGGCAGCCCCGGCATTTT; CDR3aa: CVSSYSTAGGQPRHF
j_gene: TRBJ2-7; v_gene: TRBV20-1; d_gene: NA; abundance: NA; CDR3nt: TGCAGTGCTAGAGATCGCCAGGGGAGATCCTACGAGCAGCATTTC; CDR3aa: CSARDRQGRSYEQHF
j_gene: TRBJ2-1; v_gene: TRBV20-1; d_gene: NA; abundance: few; CDR3nt: TGCAGTGCTAGAGATCTTGAAGGCTCCTACAATGAGCAGTTCTTC; CDR3aa: CSARDLEGSYNEQFF
j_gene: TRBJ1-2; v_gene: TRBV6-1; d_gene: NA; abundance: NA; CDR3nt: TGTGCCAGCAGTTGGCTGAGTTTTCCACCTAACTATGGCTACACCTTC; CDR3aa: CASSWLSFPPNYGYTF
j_gene: TRBJ1-2; v_gene: TRBV6-1; d_gene: NA; abundance: once; CDR3nt: TGTGTCAGCCAATCGGGGGGAGTCTATGGTTACACCTTC; CDR3aa: CVSQSGGVYGYTF
j_gene: TRBJ2-5; v_gene: TRBV5-1; d_gene: TRBD2; abundance: NA; CDR3nt: TGCGCCAGCAGTTTGGTGACTAGCGCCTCCAAGACCCAGTACTTC; CDR3aa: CASSLVTSASKTQYF
j_gene: TRBJ2-5; v_gene: TRBV6-6; d_gene: TRBD2; abundance: once; CDR3nt: TGTGCCAGCAACCGCTCTATAGCGGGAATAAATCAAGAGACCCAGTACTTC; CDR3aa: CASNRSIAGINQETQYF
j_gene: TRBJ1-1; v_gene: TRBV4-1; d_gene: NA; abundance: NA; CDR3nt: TGCGTCAGCAGCCAAGCAGGGTACGACACTGAAGTTTTCTTT; CDR3aa: CVSSQAGYDTEVFF
j_gene: TRBJ1-2; v_gene: TRBV4-1; d_gene: NA; abundance: NA; CDR3nt: TGTGCCAGCATAGCGGGTCCCCCCAGCTATGGCTACACCTTC; CDR3aa: CASIAGPPSYGYTF
j_gene: TRBJ2-7; v_gene: TRBV7-9; d_gene: TRBD2; abundance: many; CDR3nt: TGTGCCAGCAAACGAGCGGGAGGCGCGTTCGACGAGCAGTACTTC; CDR3aa: CASKRAGGAFDEQYF
j_gene: TRBJ2-1; v_gene: TRBV4-2; d_gene: NA; abundance: NA; CDR3nt: TGCGCCAGCAGCCAAGATTTTGGGACCACCCATTACAATGAGCAGTTCTTC; CDR3aa: CASSQDFGTTHYNEQFF
j_gene: TRBJ2-2; v_gene: TRBV12-3/TRBV12-4; d_gene: NA; abundance: NA; CDR3nt: TGTGCCAGGAGTCTACAGGAAGGACGGACGAACACCGGGGAGCTGTTTTTT; CDR3aa: CARSLQEGRTNTGELFF
j_gene: TRBJ2-4; v_gene: TRBV12-3/TRBV12-4; d_gene: NA; abundance: NA; CDR3nt: TGTGCAAGCAGTATAGGAGCGGTAGACGGTGCGCCAATTTACTTC; CDR3aa: CASSIGAVDGAPIYF
j_gene: TRBJ1-5; v_gene: TRBV21-1; d_gene: NA; abundance: few; CDR3nt: TGTGCCAGCAGCCCATGGGACAGCAATCAGCCCCAGCATTTT; CDR3aa: CASSPWDSNQPQHF
j_gene: TRBJ2-1; v_gene: TRBV5-6; d_gene: NA; abundance: NA; CDR3nt: TGTGCCAGCAACTTGGCTAGCAATGAGCAGCTCTTC; CDR3aa: CASNLASNEQLF
j_gene: TRBJ1-5; v_gene: TRBV6-5; d_gene: TRBD1; abundance: once; CDR3nt: TGTGTCAGCAGCCCGGACAGGACAAATCAGTCCCAGCATTTT; CDR3aa: CVSSPDRTNQSQHF
j_gene: TRBJ2-1; v_gene: TRBV4-1; d_gene: NA; abundance: medium-sized; CDR3nt: TGCGCCAGCAGCCAAGGACACCTTGTGACCTACAATGAGCAGTTCTTC; CDR3aa: CASSQGHLVTYNEQFF
j_gene: TRBJ2-7; v_gene: TRBV19; d_gene: NA; abundance: NA; CDR3nt: TGTGCCAGTAGTGCCGCGGAGGAGCAGTACTTC; CDR3aa: CASSAAEEQYF
j_gene: TRBJ1-1; v_gene: TRBV7-8; d_gene: NA; abundance: NA; CDR3nt: TGTGCCAGCAGCGGGGGGGCACGGTTATTGAGTACTGTAGCTTTCTTT; CDR3aa: CASSGGARLLSTVAFF
j_gene: TRBJ1-1; v_gene: TRBV4-2; d_gene: NA; abundance: NA; CDR3nt: TGTACCAGCAGCCAGGAGACCTACTCTGAAGCTTTATTT; CDR3aa: CTSSQETYSEALF
j_gene: TRBJ1-2; v_gene: TRBV5-4; d_gene: NA; abundance: NA; CDR3nt: TGTGCCAGCAGCTTGGGGGGGGAGGGCCAAACTAACTATGGGTACACCTTC; CDR3aa: CASSLGGEGQTNYGYTF
j_gene: TRBJ1-5; v_gene: TRBV4-2; d_gene: NA; abundance: NA; CDR3nt: TGTGCCAGCAGCCAAGGCCTCATTAGCAATCAGCCCCTGCATTTT; CDR3aa: CASSQGLISNQPLHF
j_gene: TRBJ2-3; v_gene: TRBV4-2; d_gene: TRBD2; abundance: NA; CDR3nt: TGTGCCATCAGGCAGGACGGTCTAGCGGGATCAGATACGCAGTATTTT; CDR3aa: CAIRQDGLAGSDTQYF
j_gene: TRBJ1-3; v_gene: TRBV29-1; d_gene: NA; abundance: few; CDR3nt: TGCAGCGTTCGGGGAGTCTTTGGAAACACCTTATATTTT; CDR3aa: CSVRGVFGNTLYF
j_gene: TRBJ2-2; v_gene: TRBV29-1; d_gene: NA; abundance: NA; CDR3nt: TGTAGCGTTTGGCGAGACACCGGGGAGCTGTTTTTT; CDR3aa: CSVWRDTGELFF
j_gene: TRBJ2-5; v_gene: TRBV12-3/TRBV12-4; d_gene: NA; abundance: NA; CDR3nt: TGTGTCAACATTTGGGGGCGGGAGACCCAATACTTC; CDR3aa: CVNIWGRETQYF